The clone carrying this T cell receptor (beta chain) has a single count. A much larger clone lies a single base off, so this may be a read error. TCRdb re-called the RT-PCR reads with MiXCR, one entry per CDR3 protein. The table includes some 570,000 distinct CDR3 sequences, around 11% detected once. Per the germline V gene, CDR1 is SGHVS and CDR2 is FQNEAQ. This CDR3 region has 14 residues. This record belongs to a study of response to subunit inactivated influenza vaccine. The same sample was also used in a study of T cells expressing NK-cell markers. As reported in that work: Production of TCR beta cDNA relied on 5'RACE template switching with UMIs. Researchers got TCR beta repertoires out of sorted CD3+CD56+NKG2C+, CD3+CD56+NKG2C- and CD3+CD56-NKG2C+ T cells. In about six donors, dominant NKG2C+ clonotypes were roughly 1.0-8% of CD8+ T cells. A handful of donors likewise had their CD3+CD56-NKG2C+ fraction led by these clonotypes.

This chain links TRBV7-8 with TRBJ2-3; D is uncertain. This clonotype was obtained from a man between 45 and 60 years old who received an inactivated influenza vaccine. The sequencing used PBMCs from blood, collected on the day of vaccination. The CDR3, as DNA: TGTGCCAGCGGCTTATTTCAGTCCACAGATACGCAGTATTTT. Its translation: CASGLFQSTDTQYF.